This T cell receptor (beta chain) is drawn from a study of PD-L1 blockade in urothelial cancer (dated by TCRdb to 2017 to 2019). At the level of the whole study: Every patient began therapy at some point between 2013 and 2015 and was given atezolizumab 1,200 mg intravenously every 3 weeks. Pretreatment tumor samples, along with matched peripheral blood collected serially before and after atezolizumab treatment, underwent TCR sequencing. Twenty-nine patients had pretreatment blood TCR-seq, some 25 had at least one posttreatment blood collection, and some 25 had tumor TCR-seq. The study, an exploratory multi-omic analysis, examined somatic, immune and clinical correlates of response to PD-L1 blockade with atezolizumab in urothelial cancer. About nine tenths of the roughly 29 patients were males with bladder-origin urothelial cancer, and about 60% of the 29 reported a prior smoking history. Durable clinical benefit meant progression-free survival longer than 6 months, and TCR features were also tested against progression-free and overall survival. Blood samples were analyzed at two time points: 3 weeks after treatment start (second dose) and 6 weeks after treatment start. Patients had an ECOG performance status of 0 or 1 and had received between 0 and 3 prior chemotherapy regimens. In the same patients who had TCR sequencing, pretreatment tumors also underwent whole exome sequencing and RNA sequencing. Durable clinical benefit was achieved by nine patients but not by the remaining 20. Blood samples gave median yields of around 140,000 T cells and more than 80,000 unique TCRs, along with a median clonality of approximately 0.08.

With regard to this clone: Its antigen is not yet known. No clone much larger than this one lies a single base away; base qualities are absent.

Taken with the paper, the label for time point translates to: pretreatment peripheral blood. The cohort included 25 to 30 patients with locally advanced or metastatic urothelial carcinoma who were treated at Memorial Sloan Kettering on a trial protocol. Peripheral blood mononuclear cells were collected pretreatment and during treatment, with between 1 and 8 total time points per patient. The Qiagen DNeasy Blood extraction kit was used to purify genomic DNA from total PBMCs and from tumor samples. Collected pretreatment and during treatment, PBMCs were isolated and stored as previously described. Findings and caveats that apply to the study as a whole: Improved progression-free and overall survival was found to be associated with pretreatment peripheral blood TCR clonality below the median. Because the sample size was small (n = 29) and many of the analyses were exploratory, the results are meant to be hypothesis-generating. At 3 weeks after the start of treatment, tumor-associated TCR clones in peripheral blood had expanded more in patients with durable benefit (n ≈ 20, p = 0.022).

Synthetic TCR analog templates were spiked into each PCR to estimate absolute template abundance from read counts. The immunoSEQ assay used bias-controlled V and J gene primers to amplify TCRbeta CDR3 regions from genomic DNA. Sequencing of rearranged TCRbeta segments was done at approximately 20X coverage. The study's own analysis went as follows. Sequencing errors were corrected by clustering, and CDR3s were annotated against IMGT so that V, D and J genes could be assigned. Only productive TCRbeta rearrangements were used in downstream analyses, excluding out-of-frame or stop-codon sequences. To compute clonality, Shannon entropy was normalized by the log of the number of unique productive sequences and then subtracted from one. Fisher's exact test with Benjamini-Hochberg correction, using a cutoff of adjusted p below 0.01, was how clones that differed between time points or between blood and tumor were identified. The table comes from immuneACCESS by way of TCRdb, which keeps in-frame sequences with V and J called. Part of the clones is missing from these tables; in studies checked, under half for an unresolved V gene and the rest for unknown reasons. V, J and clone size derive from that table, while D and trimming were established from the DNA sequence. This sample lists about 38,000 clones; just under 85% were detected once. The top ten clonotypes cover over 12% of the sample.

Sequenced material: PBMCs, taken around atezolizumab (anti-PD-L1) treatment. The source is a man aged 80 or over with urothelial cancer.

The nucleotides are TGCGCCAGCAGTGACCCGGACGGACTAGCGGGAGCTCTCGAGCAGTACTTC. Its protein reads: CASSDPDGLAGALEQYF. The sequence joins TRBV10-2 to TRBJ2-7; TRBD2 fits 13 bases in the junction. The CDR3 numbers 17 residues from cysteine through phenylalanine. Kept here is only the CDR3 DNA, which spans 51 bases and is read in frame from base 1. Reading the germline V gene gives CDR1 WSHSY and CDR2 SAAADI. The germline V end is reduced by 3 bases and the J end by 6 bases; junction bases left unmatched: 11.